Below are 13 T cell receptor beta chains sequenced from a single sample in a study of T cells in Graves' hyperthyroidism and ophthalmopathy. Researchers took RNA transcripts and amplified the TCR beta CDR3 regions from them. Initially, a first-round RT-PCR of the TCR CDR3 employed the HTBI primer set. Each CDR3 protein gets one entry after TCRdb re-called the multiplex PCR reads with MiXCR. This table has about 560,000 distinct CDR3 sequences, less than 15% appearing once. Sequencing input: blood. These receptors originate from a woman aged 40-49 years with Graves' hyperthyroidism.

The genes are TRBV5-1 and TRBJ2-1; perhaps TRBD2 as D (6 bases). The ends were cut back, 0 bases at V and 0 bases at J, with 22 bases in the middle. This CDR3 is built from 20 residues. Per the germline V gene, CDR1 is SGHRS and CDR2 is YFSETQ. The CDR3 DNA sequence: TGCGCCAGCAGCTTGGGGAGACTAGTGGGAGGCGAAAGCTCCTACAATGAGCAGTTCTTC. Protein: CASSLGRLVGGESSYNEQFF.

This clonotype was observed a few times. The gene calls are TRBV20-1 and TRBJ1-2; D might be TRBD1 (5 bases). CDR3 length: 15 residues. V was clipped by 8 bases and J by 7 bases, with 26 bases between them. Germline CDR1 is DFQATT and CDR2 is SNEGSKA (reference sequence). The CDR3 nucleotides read TGCAGTTCTGCTTTTGAAGGACACTCAACGGGTGGCTACACCTTC. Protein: CSSAFEGHSTGGYTF.

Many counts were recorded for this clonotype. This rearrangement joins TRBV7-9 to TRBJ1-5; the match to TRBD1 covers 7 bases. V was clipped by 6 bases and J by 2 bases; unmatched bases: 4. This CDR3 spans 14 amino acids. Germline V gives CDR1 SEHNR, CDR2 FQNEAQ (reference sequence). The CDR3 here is CASSFGQGNQPQHF. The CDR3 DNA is TGTGCCAGCAGTTTCGGACAGGGCAATCAGCCCCAGCATTTT.

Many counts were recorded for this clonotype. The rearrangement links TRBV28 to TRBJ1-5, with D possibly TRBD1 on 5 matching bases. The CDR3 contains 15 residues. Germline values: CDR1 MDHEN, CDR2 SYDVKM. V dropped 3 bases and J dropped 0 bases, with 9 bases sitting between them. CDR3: CASSFHGASNQPQHF. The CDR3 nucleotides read TGTGCCAGCAGTTTTCATGGGGCTAGCAATCAGCCCCAGCATTTT. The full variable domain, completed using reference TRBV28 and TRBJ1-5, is DVKVTQSSRYLVKRTGEKVFLECVQDMDHENMFWYRQDPGLGLRLIYFSYDVKMKEKGDIPEGYSVSREKKERFSLILESASTNQTSMYLCASSFHGASNQPQHFGDGTRLSIL.

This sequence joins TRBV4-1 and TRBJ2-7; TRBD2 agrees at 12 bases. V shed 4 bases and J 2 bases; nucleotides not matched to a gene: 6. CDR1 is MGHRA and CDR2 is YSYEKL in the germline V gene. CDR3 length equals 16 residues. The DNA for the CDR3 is TGCGCCAGCAGCCGCCCTAGCGGGGGGGGGGCCTACGAGCAGTACTTC. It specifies CASSRPSGGGAYEQYF.

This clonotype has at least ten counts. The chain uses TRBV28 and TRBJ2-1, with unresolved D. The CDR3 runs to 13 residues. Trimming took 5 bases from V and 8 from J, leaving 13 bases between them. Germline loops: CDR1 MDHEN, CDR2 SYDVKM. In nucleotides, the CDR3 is TGTGCCAGCAGTCCCTCATTCGGAGATGAGCAGTTCTTC. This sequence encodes CASSPSFGDEQFF. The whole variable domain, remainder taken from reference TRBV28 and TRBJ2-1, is DVKVTQSSRYLVKRTGEKVFLECVQDMDHENMFWYRQDPGLGLRLIYFSYDVKMKEKGDIPEGYSVSREKKERFSLILESASTNQTSMYLCASSPSFGDEQFFGPGTRLTVL.

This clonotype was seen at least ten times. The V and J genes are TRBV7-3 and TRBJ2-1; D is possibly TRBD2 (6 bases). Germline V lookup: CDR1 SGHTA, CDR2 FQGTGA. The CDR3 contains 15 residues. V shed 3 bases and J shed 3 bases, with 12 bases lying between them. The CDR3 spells CASSFPGVGYNEQFF. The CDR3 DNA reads TGTGCCAGCAGCTTCCCGGGGGTTGGCTACAATGAGCAGTTCTTC.

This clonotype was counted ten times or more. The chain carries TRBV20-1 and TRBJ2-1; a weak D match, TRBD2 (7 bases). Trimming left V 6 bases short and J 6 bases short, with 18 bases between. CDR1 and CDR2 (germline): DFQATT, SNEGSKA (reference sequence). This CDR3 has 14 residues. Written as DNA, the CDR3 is TGCAGTGCCTTGGGGGCGGGAGCTTCCAATGAGCAGTTCTTC. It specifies CSALGAGASNEQFF.

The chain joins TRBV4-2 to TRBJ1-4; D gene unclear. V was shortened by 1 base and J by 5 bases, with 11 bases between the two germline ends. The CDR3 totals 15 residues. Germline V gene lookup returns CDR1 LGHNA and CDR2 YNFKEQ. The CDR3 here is CASSQVGGSNEKLFF. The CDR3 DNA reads TGTGCCAGCAGCCAAGTCGGCGGATCCAATGAAAAACTGTTTTTT.

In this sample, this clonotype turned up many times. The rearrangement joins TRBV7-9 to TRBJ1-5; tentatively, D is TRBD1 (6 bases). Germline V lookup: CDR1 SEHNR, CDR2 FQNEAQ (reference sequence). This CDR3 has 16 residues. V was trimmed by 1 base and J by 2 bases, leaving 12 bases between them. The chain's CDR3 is CASSLGDTDGNQPQHF. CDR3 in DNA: TGTGCCAGCAGCTTAGGGGACACGGATGGCAATCAGCCCCAGCATTTT.

The CDR3 here is CASSFGGGNSPLHF. The CDR3, as DNA: TGTGCCAGCAGTTTTGGAGGGGGTAATTCACCCCTCCACTTT. This chain joins TRBV27 and TRBJ1-6; D is possibly TRBD1 (6 bases). CDR3 length: 14 amino acids. Germline loops: CDR1 MNHEY, CDR2 SMNVEV (reference sequence). V dropped 3 bases and J dropped 6 bases, with 9 bases sitting between them.

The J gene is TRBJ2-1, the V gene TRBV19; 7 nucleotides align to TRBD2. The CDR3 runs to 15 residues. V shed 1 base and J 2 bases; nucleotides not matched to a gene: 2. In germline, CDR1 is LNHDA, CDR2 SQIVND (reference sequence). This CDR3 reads CASSIGLATYNEQFF. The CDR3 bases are TGTGCCAGTAGTATAGGACTAGCCACCTACAATGAGCAGTTCTTC.

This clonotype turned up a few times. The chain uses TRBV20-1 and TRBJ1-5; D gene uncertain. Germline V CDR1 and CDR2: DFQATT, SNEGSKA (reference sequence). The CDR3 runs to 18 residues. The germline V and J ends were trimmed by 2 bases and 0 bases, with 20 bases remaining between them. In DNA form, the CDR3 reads TGCAGTGCTAGAAGGAGCGGCACCCCACGGGGTAGCAATCAGCCCCAGCATTTT. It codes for CSARRSGTPRGSNQPQHF.